This T cell receptor beta chain was identified during a study of cytomegalovirus exposure and HLA in healthy donors. A word on this clone: The antigen remains undetermined.

General observations from the study: Sequences of the TCR beta chain were said to predict the HLA-A and HLA-B alleles of most subjects accurately. Productive rates of about 87% or about 30% were seen for most TCR beta V segments in an earlier analysis. Among TCR beta chains of equal frequency, HLA-associated ones were more clonally expanded in a later analysis.

CDR1 and CDR2 (germline): MNHNS, SASEGT. The CDR3 has 14 residues. With 6 bases clipped from V and 1 base from J, the junction kept 5 bases outside the gene matches. Researchers ran the PCR with 60 Vbeta and 13 Jbeta primers. TCRdb's table, derived via immunoSEQ multiplex PCR, lists solely in-frame clones and lacks some. The repertoire holds about 94,000 clones, with roughly 73% as singletons. Input material: PBMCs. The chain couples TRBV6-1 to TRBJ1-1; 7 nucleotides match TRBD1. The sequence derives from a woman aged 35 to 49 in good health and CMV-seronegative. In DNA, the CDR3 is TGTGCCAGCAGCACAGGGGTGGAGAACACTGAAGCTTTCTTT. Its protein product is CASSTGVENTEAFF.